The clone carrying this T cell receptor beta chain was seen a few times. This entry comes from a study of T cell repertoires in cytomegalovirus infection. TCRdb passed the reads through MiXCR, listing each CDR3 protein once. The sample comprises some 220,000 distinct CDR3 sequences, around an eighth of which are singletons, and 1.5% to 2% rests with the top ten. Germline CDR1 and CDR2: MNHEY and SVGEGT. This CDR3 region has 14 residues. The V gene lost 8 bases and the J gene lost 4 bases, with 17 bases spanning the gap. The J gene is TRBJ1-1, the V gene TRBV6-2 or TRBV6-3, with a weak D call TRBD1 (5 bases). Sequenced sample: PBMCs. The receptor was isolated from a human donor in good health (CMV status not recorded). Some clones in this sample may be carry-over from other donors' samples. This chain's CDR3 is CASGNPGKPTEAFF. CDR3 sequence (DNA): TGTGCCAGCGGGAATCCAGGGAAACCCACTGAAGCTTTCTTT.